The present TCR beta chain was sequenced within a study of molecular identifiers for immune sequencing clone quantification. The CD8+CD4-CCR7+CD45RA+ phenotype defined the sorted naive CD8 T cells. Overall study findings and caveats: More than 97% of effector molecules, versus under 1% of naive-cell molecules, belonged to clones above 20 RNA copies. Highly expanded clone sizes could be underestimated through barcode sharing by identical TCR molecules.

The table lists this clonotype with many counts. Its matching antigen is unknown. TCRdb re-derived calls from the PCR reads in MiXCR, one entry per CDR3 protein. The sample holds tens of thousands of distinct CDR3 sequences, roughly 22% seen once. This CDR3 comprises 16 residues. J gave up 3 bases and V 6 bases, and 13 bases lay outside the gene matches. From germline, CDR1 is SQVTM and CDR2 ANQGSEA. Sequences were obtained from naive CD8+ T cells from blood, with Jurkat cell RNA spiked in. Noted subset: FACS-sorted CD8+CD4-CCR7+CD45RA+ naive T cells. The receptor comes from a human donor in good health. Some libraries in this study had Jurkat cell RNA spiked in. The chain combines TRBV29-1 with TRBJ2-2, with 7 bases matching TRBD1. CDR3 amino acids: CSVATLRDRDTGELFF. For the CDR3, the DNA is TGCAGCGTAGCAACTCTCCGGGACAGAGACACCGGGGAGCTGTTTTTT.